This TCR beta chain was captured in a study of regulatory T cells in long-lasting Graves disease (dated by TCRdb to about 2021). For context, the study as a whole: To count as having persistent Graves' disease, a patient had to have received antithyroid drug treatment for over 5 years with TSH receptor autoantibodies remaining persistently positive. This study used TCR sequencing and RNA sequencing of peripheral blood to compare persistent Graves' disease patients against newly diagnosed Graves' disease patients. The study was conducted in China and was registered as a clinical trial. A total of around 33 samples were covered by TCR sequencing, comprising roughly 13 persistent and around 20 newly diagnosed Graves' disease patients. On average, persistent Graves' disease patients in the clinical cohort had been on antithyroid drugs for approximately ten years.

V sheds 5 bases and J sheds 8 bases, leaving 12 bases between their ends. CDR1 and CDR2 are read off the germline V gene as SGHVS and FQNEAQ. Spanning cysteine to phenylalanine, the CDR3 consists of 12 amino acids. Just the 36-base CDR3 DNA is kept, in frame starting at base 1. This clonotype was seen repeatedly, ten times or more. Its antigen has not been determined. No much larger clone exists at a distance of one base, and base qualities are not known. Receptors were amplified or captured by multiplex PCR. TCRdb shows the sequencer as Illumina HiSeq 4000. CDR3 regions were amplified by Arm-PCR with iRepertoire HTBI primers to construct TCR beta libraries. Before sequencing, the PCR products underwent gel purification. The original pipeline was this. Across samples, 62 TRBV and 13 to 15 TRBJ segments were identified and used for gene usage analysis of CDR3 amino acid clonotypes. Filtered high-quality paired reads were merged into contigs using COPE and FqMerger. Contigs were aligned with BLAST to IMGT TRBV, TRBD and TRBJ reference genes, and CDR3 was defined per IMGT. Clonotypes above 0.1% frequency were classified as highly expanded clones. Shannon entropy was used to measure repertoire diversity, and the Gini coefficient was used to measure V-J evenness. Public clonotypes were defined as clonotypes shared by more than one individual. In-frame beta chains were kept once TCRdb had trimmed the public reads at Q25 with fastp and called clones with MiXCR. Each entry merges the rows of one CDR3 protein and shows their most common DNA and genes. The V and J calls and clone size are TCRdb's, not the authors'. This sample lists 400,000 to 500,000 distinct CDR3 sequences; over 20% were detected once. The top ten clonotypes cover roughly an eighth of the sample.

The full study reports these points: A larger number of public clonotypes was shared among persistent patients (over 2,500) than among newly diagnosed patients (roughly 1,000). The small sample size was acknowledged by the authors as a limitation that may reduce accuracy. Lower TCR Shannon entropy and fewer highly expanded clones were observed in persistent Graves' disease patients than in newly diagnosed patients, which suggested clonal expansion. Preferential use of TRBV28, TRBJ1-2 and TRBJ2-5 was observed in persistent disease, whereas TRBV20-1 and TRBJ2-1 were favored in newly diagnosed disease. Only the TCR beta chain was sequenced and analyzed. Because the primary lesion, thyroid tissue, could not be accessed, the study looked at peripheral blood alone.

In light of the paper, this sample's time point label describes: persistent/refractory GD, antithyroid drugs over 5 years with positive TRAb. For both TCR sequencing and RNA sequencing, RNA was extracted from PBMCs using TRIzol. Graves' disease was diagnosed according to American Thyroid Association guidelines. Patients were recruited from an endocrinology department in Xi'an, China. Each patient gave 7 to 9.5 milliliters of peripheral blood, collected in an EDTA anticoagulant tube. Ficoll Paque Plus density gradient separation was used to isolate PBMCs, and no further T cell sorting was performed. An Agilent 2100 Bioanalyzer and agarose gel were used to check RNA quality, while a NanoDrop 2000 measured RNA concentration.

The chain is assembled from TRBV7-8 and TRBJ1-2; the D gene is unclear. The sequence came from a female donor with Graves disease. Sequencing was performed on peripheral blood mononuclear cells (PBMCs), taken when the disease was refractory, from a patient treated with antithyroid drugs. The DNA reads TGTGCCAGCAGCCCGGACTCGTTCGGCTACACCTTC. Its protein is CASSPDSFGYTF. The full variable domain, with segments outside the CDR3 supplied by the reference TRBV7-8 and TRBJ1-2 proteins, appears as GAGVSQSPRYKVAKRGQDVALRCDPISGHVSLFWYQQALGQGPEFLTYFQNEAQLDKSGLPSDRFFAERPEGSVSTLKIQRTQQEDSAVYLCASSPDSFGYTFGSGTRLTVV.